Listed below are T cell receptor beta chains from one sample, sequenced in a study of cytomegalovirus exposure and HLA in healthy donors. TCRdb keeps only in-frame clones here, not all; method: immunoSEQ multiplex PCR. The profile shows roughly 110,000 clones, roughly 80% of them singletons. The specimen sequenced was PBMCs. These receptors originate from a man over 45 in good health and CMV-seronegative. Both conserved end residues are part of each CDR3. Fields, in order: J gene, clone size, V gene, D gene, CDR3 DNA, CDR3 protein. The D gene is left open where the match is weak. Clone size is shown for a subset of rows, as once, few, many or a class of expanded clone.

>TRBJ2-5|-|TRBV12-5|-
TGTGCTAGTGGTCTTCAGGGGTTGGAGACCCAGTACTTC
CASGLQGLETQYF
>TRBJ1-3|-|TRBV5-1|-
TGCGCCAGCAAAAGGAGCGGTGAAGGTTACGCTGGAAACACCATATATTTT
CASKRSGEGYAGNTIYF
>TRBJ1-4|-|TRBV5-1|-
TGCGCCAGCAGCTTGGAGGGGTTACCCAATGAAAAACTGTTTTTT
CASSLEGLPNEKLFF
>TRBJ2-5|-|TRBV11-2|TRBD2
TGTGCCAGCAGCTTGGCGGGAGGGGAGACCCAGTACTTC
CASSLAGGETQYF
>TRBJ1-3|-|TRBV6-5|TRBD1
TGTGCCAGCAGGGCGGACAGGTCTGGAAACACCATATATTTT
CASRADRSGNTIYF
>TRBJ1-1|-|TRBV29-1|-
TGCAGCGGATGGACGGGAAACACTGAAGCTTTCTTT
CSGWTGNTEAFF
>TRBJ2-7|-|TRBV10-3|-
TGTGCCATCAGCCGGGACAAATTATACGAGCAGTACTTC
CAISRDKLYEQYF
>TRBJ1-1|once|TRBV10-3|TRBD1
TGTGCCATCGGGGGGGCGACAGGGGAATACACTGAAGCTTTCTTT
CAIGGATGEYTEAFF
>TRBJ2-5|-|TRBV9|-
TGTGCCAGCAGCGTAGATCGGAGGCCTGAGGAGACCCAGTACTTC
CASSVDRRPEETQYF
>TRBJ2-3|-|TRBV7-8|-
TGTGCCAGCAGCTTGTCAGGGTCGGATACGCAGTATTTT
CASSLSGSDTQYF
>TRBJ2-5|-|TRBV7-9|-
TGTGCCAGCAGCAGGGGCATCCGGCAAGAGACCCAGTACTTC
CASSRGIRQETQYF
>TRBJ1-2|-|TRBV4-3|TRBD1
TGCGCCAGCAGCCCTCAAGGACAGGCGGATCCTGGCTACACCTTC
CASSPQGQADPGYTF
>TRBJ1-2|-|TRBV6-5|TRBD1
TGTGCCAGCAGTTACGGGACAGTCTATGGCTACACCTTC
CASSYGTVYGYTF
>TRBJ1-2|-|TRBV5-5|-
TGTGCCAGCAGCCGCGACGGAGACTATGGCTACACCTTC
CASSRDGDYGYTF
>TRBJ1-1|-|TRBV5-4|-
TGTGCCAGCAGCTTGGATTCTAAAGCAAACACTGAAGCTTTCTTT
CASSLDSKANTEAFF
>TRBJ1-2|-|TRBV28|-
TGTGCCAGCAGTTTTCGTAGGGGATCGCGCTACACCTTC
CASSFRRGSRYTF
>TRBJ1-1|-|TRBV7-6|-
TGTGCCAGCACCTGTCCGGGACACCCTTTAGTGTCTTCAAGTGCCGCCGTAGCTGAAGCTTTCTTT
CASTCPGHPLVSSSAAVAEAFF
>TRBJ1-5|-|TRBV2|TRBD1
TGTGCCAGCAGTCTTGAGGGACAGGGGGGTCATCAGCCCCAGCATTTT
CASSLEGQGGHQPQHF
>TRBJ1-6|-|TRBV5-4|-
TGTGCCAGCAGCTTAGGTGGGGAGAATTCACCCCTCCACTTT
CASSLGGENSPLHF
>TRBJ2-3|-|TRBV4-2|-
TGTGCCAGCAGCCAATTAGAGGGGGGGCCAGATACGCAGTATTTT
CASSQLEGGPDTQYF
>TRBJ1-2|once|TRBV28|TRBD1
TGTGCCAGCAGTTCTTCCCCCGGACAGGCGAGGGTCTATGGCTACACCTTC
CASSSSPGQARVYGYTF
>TRBJ1-6|once|TRBV6-6|TRBD1
TGTGCCAGCAACGACAGGGTTTCTTCACCCCTCCACTTT
CASNDRVSSPLHF
>TRBJ1-4|-|TRBV6-5|-
TGTGCCAGCAGGCCTGGACAAGCAACTAATGAAAAACTGTTTTTT
CASRPGQATNEKLFF
>TRBJ2-7|-|TRBV7-2|TRBD1
TGTGCCAGCAGCTCCGGACAGGGAGGAATCCGGGAGCAGTACTTC
CASSSGQGGIREQYF
>TRBJ1-1|once|TRBV5-6|-
TGTGCCAGCAGCTTGGGACTTTCTGGAGCTTTCTTT
CASSLGLSGAFF
>TRBJ1-3|-|TRBV14|-
TGTGCCAGCAGCAAGATCCTCGGCCAGGGCTCTGGAAACACCATATATTTT
CASSKILGQGSGNTIYF
>TRBJ2-2|-|TRBV7-7|-
TGTGCCAGCAGCAGGGACAAGTACACCGGGGAGCTGTTTTTT
CASSRDKYTGELFF
>TRBJ2-2|-|TRBV10-2|TRBD1
TGCGCCAGCAGTGAGGCCAGGGGGACCGGGGAGCTGTTTTTT
CASSEARGTGELFF
>TRBJ2-5|-|TRBV28|TRBD2
TGTGCCAGCTACTCAAATCAACGACTAGCGGACCCTTCAGGGAATCAAGAGACCCAGTACTTC
CASYSNQRLADPSGNQETQYF
>TRBJ1-6|-|TRBV6-4|TRBD1
TGTGCCAGCAGTAGGGACAGGGGGTCGGGCGGCGCTGGTTCACCCCTCCACTTT
CASSRDRGSGGAGSPLHF
>TRBJ2-7|-|TRBV7-2|TRBD2
TGTGCCAGCAGCGCTAATAGCGGGGGGGCTGAAGAGCAGTACTTC
CASSANSGGAEEQYF
>TRBJ2-7|-|TRBV6-1|-
TGTGCCAGCAGTGAAGTTTGGGGCGGCGAGCAGTACTTC
CASSEVWGGEQYF
>TRBJ1-2|few|TRBV4-3|TRBD1
TGCGCCAGCAGCCAAGCAGGGGGCTCTAACTATGGCTACACCTTC
CASSQAGGSNYGYTF
>TRBJ1-5|-|TRBV19|-
TGTGCCAGTAGTCTGACAGGAAATCAGCCCCAGCATTTT
CASSLTGNQPQHF
>TRBJ2-4|-|TRBV19|TRBD2
TGTGCCAGTAGTATAGTAAGGGGAGGGGACCAAGGGCCCCTTCGACAGTACTTC
CASSIVRGGDQGPLRQYF
>TRBJ1-5|-|TRBV6-1|-
TGTGCCAGCAGTGTGGAGGGGTATCAGCCCCAGCATTTT
CASSVEGYQPQHF
>TRBJ1-2|-|TRBV27|-
TGTGCCAGCAGTTTGACAGCGAAGTACTATGGCTACACCTTC
CASSLTAKYYGYTF
>TRBJ1-4|-|TRBV28|TRBD1
TGTGCCAGCAAGGGGGCAGGGTTTAATGAAAAACTGTTTTTT
CASKGAGFNEKLFF
>TRBJ1-2|-|TRBV5-1|TRBD1
TGCGCCAGCAGCTTGTCGGGACAGCCGTATGGCTACACCTTC
CASSLSGQPYGYTF
>TRBJ1-1|-|TRBV25-1|-
TGTGCCAGCACCGCCCCAGGGGCTGTTCACACTGAAGCTTTCTTT
CASTAPGAVHTEAFF
>TRBJ2-2|-|TRBV7-2|-
TGTGCCAGCAGTCTCGCCCCAGCGGGGAACACCGGGGAGCTGTTTTTT
CASSLAPAGNTGELFF
>TRBJ2-2|-|TRBV7-6|-
TGTGCCAGCAGCTTGCCGCGGGGACGGGGGAACACCGGGGAGCTGTTTTTT
CASSLPRGRGNTGELFF
>TRBJ2-2|-|TRBV5-1|-
TGCGCCAGCAGCCATACAGGGCCCGCGGGCGGGGAGCTGTTTTTT
CASSHTGPAGGELFF
>TRBJ2-2|few|TRBV7-6|-
TGTGCCAGCAGCCTCAAGGGGGGGCCGGACACCGGGGAGCTGTTTTTT
CASSLKGGPDTGELFF
>TRBJ1-1|-|TRBV27|-
TGTGCCAGCAGTCCCTCGATAGGGGGTGGGACTGAAGCTTTCTTT
CASSPSIGGGTEAFF
>TRBJ2-5|-|TRBV9|-
TGTGCCAGCAGCCCTCGCCGGGTGACCTCCGCTGAGACCCAGTACTTC
CASSPRRVTSAETQYF
>TRBJ2-3|-|TRBV29-1|-
TGCAGCCTAGCACTCTCGGATGCAGATACGCAGTATTTT
CSLALSDADTQYF
>TRBJ1-5|-|TRBV19|-
TGTGCCAGTAGTATAGCCCGTCGGGGGGATCAGCCCCAGCATTTT
CASSIARRGDQPQHF
>TRBJ2-2|-|TRBV9|TRBD1
TGTGCCAGCAGCAAAGGACAGGGGCGTACCGGGGAGCTGTTTTTT
CASSKGQGRTGELFF
>TRBJ1-6|-|TRBV19|TRBD1
TGTGCCAGTAGTATGCGGGGCAGGGGGCAATCACCCCTCCACTTT
CASSMRGRGQSPLHF
>TRBJ1-6|-|TRBV4-1|-
TGCGCCAGCAGCCAAACAGGGTCCAATAATTCACCCCTCCACTTT
CASSQTGSNNSPLHF
>TRBJ2-3|few|TRBV5-8|-
TGTGCCAGCAGCCGCTGGGCCTCCGGCACAGATACGCAGTATTTT
CASSRWASGTDTQYF
>TRBJ1-2|-|TRBV18|TRBD1
TGTGCCAGCTCACCCGACAGGGATCATGGCTACACCTTC
CASSPDRDHGYTF
>TRBJ2-7|-|TRBV2|-
TGTGCCAGCAGGAGACAGGGACTGAGCTACGAGCAGTACTTC
CASRRQGLSYEQYF
>TRBJ1-1|few|TRBV10-1|TRBD1
TGCGCCAGCAGTGGAACAGGGGTAGCTGAAGCTTTCTTT
CASSGTGVAEAFF
>TRBJ2-2|-|TRBV5-1|TRBD1
TGCGCCAGCAGCTTGGCAAGGACAGGGATCACCGGGGAGCTGTTTTTT
CASSLARTGITGELFF
>TRBJ1-4|-|TRBV27|TRBD1
TGTGCCAGCAGTTTAAGGACAGGGAGGAATGAAAAACTGTTTTTT
CASSLRTGRNEKLFF
>TRBJ2-3|-|TRBV5-6|TRBD2
TGTGCCAGCAGCTTGACCGGACTAGCGGGACCAGATACGCAGTATTTT
CASSLTGLAGPDTQYF
>TRBJ2-7|-|TRBV7-9|-
TGTTCCAGCAGCCCAGATTACTACGAGCAGTACTTC
CSSSPDYYEQYF
>TRBJ2-5|-|TRBV30|-
TGTGCCTGGAGTAGGGGCCTCGGGGAGACCCAGTACTTC
CAWSRGLGETQYF